What follows are 2 T cell receptor beta chains derived from one specimen sequenced in a study of cytomegalovirus exposure and HLA in healthy donors (TCRdb year 2017). The library was prepared using the immunoSEQ multiplex PCR assay. The multiplex PCR relied on a mix of 60 forward primers for TCR Vbeta segments and 13 reverse primers for TCR Jbeta segments. Not all clones reach the TCRdb copy of this immuneACCESS table, which keeps in-frame sequences only. Checked studies attribute under half of the gap to unresolved V genes and leave the rest unexplained. Here the sample has around 160,000 clones; about 75% occur a single time. Jointly, the top ten make up approximately 4.6% of the sample. Sequenced: PBMCs. Receptors were obtained from a man between 18 and 29 years old in good health and CMV-seropositive.

CDR3 residues: CASLVGLMNTEAFF. DNA for the CDR3: TGTGCCAGCTTAGTGGGCCTCATGAACACTGAAGCTTTCTTT. The chain recombines TRBV2 with TRBJ1-1; D is ambiguous. The CDR3 has 14 residues. From germline, CDR1 is SNHLY and CDR2 FYNNEI. The ends were cut back, 8 bases at V and 0 bases at J, with 13 bases in the middle.

This chain uses TRBV28 with TRBJ2-4; 9 bases are shared with TRBD1. The germline gives CDR1 MDHEN, CDR2 SYDVKM. V lost 2 bases and J lost 5; bases outside the gene matches: 1. CDR3 length: 14 residues. Here the CDR3 DNA reads TGTGCCAGCAGTTTACGGACAGGGGAAAACATTCAGTACTTC. It translates to CASSLRTGENIQYF.